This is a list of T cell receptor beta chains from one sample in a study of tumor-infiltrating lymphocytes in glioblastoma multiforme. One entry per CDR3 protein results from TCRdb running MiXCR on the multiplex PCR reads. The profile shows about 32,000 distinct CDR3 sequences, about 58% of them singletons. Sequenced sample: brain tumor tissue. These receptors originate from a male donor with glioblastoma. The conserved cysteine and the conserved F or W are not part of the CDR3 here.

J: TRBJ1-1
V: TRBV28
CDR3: ASEQNTEAF

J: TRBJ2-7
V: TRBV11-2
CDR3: ASTLGTTYEQY

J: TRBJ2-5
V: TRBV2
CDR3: ASGHVRETQY

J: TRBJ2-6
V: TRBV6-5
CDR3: ASSSVDRGTGANVLT

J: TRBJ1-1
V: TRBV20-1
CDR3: STPDSTVTEAF

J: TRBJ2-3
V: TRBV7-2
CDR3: ASSLISGRLNTQY

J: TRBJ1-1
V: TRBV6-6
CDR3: ASSTPITEAF

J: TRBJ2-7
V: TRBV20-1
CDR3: SARERASEGCEQY

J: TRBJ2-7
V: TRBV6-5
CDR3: ASSPSGRAYEQC

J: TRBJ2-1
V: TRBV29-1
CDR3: SSSAGSYDEQF

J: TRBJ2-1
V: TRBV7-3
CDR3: ASSLNHNEQF

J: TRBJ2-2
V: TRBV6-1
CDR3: ASTIRGAATLTGELF

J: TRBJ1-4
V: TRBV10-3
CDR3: AISESRGDEKLF

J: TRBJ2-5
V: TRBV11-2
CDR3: ASSRDRRETQY

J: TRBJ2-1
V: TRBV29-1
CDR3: SVALAGEYNEQF

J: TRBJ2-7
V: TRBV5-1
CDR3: ASSRKTGTSDTYEQY

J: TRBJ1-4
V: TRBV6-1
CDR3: ASTGANEKLF

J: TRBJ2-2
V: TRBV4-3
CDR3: ASSEDSNTGEFF

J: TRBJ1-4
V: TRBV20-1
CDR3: SVTDPRETEKLF

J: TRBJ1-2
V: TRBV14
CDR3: ASSQVPGRPGGCT

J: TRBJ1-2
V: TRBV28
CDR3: ASSFAAPGYT

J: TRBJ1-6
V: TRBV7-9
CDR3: ASSKGGFNSPLH

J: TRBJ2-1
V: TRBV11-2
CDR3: ASSPELAGDNGQF

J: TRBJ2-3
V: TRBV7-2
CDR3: ASTRLRGDTQY

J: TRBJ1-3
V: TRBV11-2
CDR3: ANSGFAASSGNTIC

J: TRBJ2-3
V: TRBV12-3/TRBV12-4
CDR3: ANSPTGALLY

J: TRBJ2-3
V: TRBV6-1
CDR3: ASSGDPQGDTDTQY

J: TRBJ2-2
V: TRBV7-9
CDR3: ASSLAALAGTGDTGELF

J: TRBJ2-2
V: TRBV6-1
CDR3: ASSPAARGVVTGELF

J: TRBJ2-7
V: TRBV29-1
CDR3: SVEDAGDEQY

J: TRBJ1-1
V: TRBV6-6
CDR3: ANSHIQGAGDTEAF

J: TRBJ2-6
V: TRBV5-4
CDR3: ASSLAWGSLANVLT

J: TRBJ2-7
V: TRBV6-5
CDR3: VNRPPTGSEQY

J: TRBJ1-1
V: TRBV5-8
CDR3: ASSTGGGFVNTEAF

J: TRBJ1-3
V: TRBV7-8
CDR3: ASNSRVVIGNTIY

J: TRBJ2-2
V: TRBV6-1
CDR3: ARSATGLGELF

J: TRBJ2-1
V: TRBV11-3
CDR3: ASSPLGTGSYNEQF

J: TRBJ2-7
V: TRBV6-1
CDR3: ASSEGYEQY

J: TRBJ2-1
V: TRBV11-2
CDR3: ASSLDMVFGEQF

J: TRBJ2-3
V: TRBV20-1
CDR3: SASRMLDWGDTQY

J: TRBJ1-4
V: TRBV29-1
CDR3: SVDDGAEKLF

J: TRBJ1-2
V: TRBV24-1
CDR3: ANNDAGGADYGYT

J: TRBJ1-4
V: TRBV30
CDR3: AWSARGENEKLF

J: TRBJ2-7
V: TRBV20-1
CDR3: SANGAGTSFDEQY

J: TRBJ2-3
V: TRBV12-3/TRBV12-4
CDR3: ASLFEGRDTQY

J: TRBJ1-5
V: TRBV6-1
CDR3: ASSRRRTGGGIPQH

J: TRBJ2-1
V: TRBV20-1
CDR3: SADRDEGVQDEQS

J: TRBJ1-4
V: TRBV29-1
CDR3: SALMTGGSNEKLF

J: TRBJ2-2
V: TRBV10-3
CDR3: AVLACELF

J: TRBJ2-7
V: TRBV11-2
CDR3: ASSYDSSYEQY

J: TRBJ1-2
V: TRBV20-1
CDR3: SARVPLDRVGGYT

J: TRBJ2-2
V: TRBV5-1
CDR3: ASGLEGPNTGELF

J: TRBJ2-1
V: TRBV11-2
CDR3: ASYGTSGGGEQF

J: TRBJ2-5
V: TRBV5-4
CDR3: ASSTGEVGTQY

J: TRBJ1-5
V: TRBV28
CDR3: ASSLPPGGAGNQPQH

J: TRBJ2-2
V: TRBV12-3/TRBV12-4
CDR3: ASRGTGGTGELF